The T cell receptor beta chain described here comes from a study of blood T cell repertoires in COVID-19. Overall study: The United States, Italy and Spain were the sources of the acute and convalescent COVID-19 samples.

Original handling: Cell counts per sample came from amplifying reference gene primers. Only in-frame clones appear in the TCRdb table, and some are missing; sequencing was by immunoSEQ multiplex PCR. V and J calls and clone size are copied from that table; D and trimming were computed from the DNA. There are some 280,000 clones in the sample; about 89% occur only once, and under 15% lies in the top ten. After removal of 0 bases from V and 6 bases from J, the junction contained 5 bases not matched to a gene. Germline assignment: CDR1 LGHNA and CDR2 YSLEER. The CDR3 runs 15 residues. The sequence was obtained from an older woman with acute or convalescent COVID-19. Sequencing was performed on peripheral blood. The chain has TRBV4-3 and TRBJ2-1; 7 bases agree with TRBD2. The CDR3 nucleotides read TGCGCCAGCAGCCAAGAAGGATGGACTAGCAATGAGCAGTTCTTC. The encoded protein is CASSQEGWTSNEQFF.